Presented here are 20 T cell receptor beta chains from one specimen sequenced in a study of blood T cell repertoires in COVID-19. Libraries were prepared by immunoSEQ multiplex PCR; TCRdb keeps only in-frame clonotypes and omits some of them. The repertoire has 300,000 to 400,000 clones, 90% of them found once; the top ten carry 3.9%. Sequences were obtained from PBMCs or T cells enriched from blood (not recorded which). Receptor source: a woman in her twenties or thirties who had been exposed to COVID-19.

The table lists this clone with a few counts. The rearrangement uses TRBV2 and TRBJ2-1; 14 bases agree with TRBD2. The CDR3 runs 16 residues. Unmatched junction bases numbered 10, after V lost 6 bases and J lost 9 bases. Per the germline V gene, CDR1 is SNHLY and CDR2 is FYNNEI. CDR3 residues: CASSGPTSGGAGEQFF. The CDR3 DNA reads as TGTGCCAGCAGCGGCCCGACTAGCGGGGGGGCGGGTGAGCAGTTCTTC.

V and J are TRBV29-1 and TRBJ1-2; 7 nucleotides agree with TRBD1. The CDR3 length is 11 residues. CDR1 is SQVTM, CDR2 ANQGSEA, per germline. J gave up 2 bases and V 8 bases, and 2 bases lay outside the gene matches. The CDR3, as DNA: TGCAGCTTACAGGGGAACTATGGCTACACCTTC. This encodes CSLQGNYGYTF.

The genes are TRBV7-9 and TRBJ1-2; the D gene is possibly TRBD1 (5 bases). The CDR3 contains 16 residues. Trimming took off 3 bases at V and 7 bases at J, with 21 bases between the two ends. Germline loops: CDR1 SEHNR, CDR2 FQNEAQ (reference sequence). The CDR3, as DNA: TGTGCCAGCAGCTTGCGACAGCCTAAGGCCCCCTCTGGCTACACCTTC. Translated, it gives CASSLRQPKAPSGYTF.

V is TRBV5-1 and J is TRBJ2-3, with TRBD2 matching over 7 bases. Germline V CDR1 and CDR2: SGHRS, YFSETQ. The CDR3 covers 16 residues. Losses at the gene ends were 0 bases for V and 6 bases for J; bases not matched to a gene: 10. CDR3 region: CASSLGGGELADTQYF. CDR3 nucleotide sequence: TGCGCCAGCAGCTTGGGTGGCGGCGAACTAGCGGATACGCAGTATTTT.

In DNA, the CDR3 is TGCAGCGTTGACGGCCTTGGAGGGGCTAACTATGGCTACACCTTC. Its translation is CSVDGLGGANYGYTF. The chain carries TRBV29-1 and TRBJ1-2, with a weak D call TRBD1 (5 bases). V lost 3 bases to trimming and J lost 0 bases, with 14 bases between them. Germline values: CDR1 SQVTM, CDR2 ANQGSEA. There are 15 residues in the CDR3.

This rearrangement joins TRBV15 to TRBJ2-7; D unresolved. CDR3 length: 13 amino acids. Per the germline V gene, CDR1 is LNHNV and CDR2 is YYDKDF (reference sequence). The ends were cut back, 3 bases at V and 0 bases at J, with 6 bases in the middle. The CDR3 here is CATSRAGSYEQYF. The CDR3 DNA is TGTGCCACCAGCAGGGCAGGCTCCTACGAGCAGTACTTC. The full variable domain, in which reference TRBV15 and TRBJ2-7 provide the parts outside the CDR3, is DAMVIQNPRYQVTQFGKPVTLSCSQTLNHNVMYWYQQKSSQAPKLLFHYYDKDFNNEADTPDNFQSRRPNTSFCFLDIRSPGLGDTAMYLCATSRAGSYEQYFGPGTRLTVT.

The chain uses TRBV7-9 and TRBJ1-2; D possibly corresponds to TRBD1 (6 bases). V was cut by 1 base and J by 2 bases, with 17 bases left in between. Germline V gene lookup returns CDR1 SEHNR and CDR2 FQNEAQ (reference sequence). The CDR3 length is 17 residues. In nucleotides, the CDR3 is TGTGCCAGCAGCTTAGTGCCTACGGAACAGGGAAACTATGGCTACACCTTC. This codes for CASSLVPTEQGNYGYTF.

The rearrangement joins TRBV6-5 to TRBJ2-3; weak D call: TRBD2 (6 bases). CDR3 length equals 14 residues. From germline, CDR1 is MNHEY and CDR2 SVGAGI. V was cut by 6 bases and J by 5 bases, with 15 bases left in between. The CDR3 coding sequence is TGTGCCAGCAGGCGGACGCGCGGGGAAGATACGCAGTATTTT. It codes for CASRRTRGEDTQYF.

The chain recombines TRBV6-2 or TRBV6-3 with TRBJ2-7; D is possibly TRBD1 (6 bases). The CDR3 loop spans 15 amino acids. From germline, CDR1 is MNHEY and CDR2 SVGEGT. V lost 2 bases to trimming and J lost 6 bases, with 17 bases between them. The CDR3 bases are TGTGCCAGCAGTTACGCCGGGACACCGAGGAGCGAGCAGTACTTC. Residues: CASSYAGTPRSEQYF.

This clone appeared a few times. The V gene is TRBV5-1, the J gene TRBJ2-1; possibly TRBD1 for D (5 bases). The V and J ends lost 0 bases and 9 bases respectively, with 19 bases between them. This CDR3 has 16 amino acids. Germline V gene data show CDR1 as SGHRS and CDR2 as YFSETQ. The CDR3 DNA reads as TGCGCCAGCAGCTTGGACATGGGGCTCTACAAAGGTGAGCAGTTCTTC. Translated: CASSLDMGLYKGEQFF.

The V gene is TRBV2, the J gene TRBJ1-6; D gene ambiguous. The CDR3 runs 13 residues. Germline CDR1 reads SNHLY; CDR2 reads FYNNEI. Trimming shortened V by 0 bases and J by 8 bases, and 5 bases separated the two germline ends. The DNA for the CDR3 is TGTGCCAGCAGTGAAGCGCGAGATTCACCCCTCCACTTT. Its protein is CASSEARDSPLHF.

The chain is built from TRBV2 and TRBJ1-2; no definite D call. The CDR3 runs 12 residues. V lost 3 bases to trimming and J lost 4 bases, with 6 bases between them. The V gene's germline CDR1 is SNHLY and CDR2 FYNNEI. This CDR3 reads CASSDSLYGYTF. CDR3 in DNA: TGTGCCAGCAGTGATTCCCTCTATGGCTACACCTTC.

CDR3 residues: CASSNRDRGAWSDTIYF. The CDR3, as DNA: TGTGCCAGTAGTAACCGGGACAGGGGCGCCTGGTCCGACACCATATATTTT. The chain links TRBV19 to TRBJ1-3, with 10 bases identical to TRBD1. The CDR3 runs to 17 residues. J lost 8 bases, V lost 4 bases, and 14 bases had no gene match. Per germline, CDR1 LNHDA and CDR2 SQIVND (reference sequence).

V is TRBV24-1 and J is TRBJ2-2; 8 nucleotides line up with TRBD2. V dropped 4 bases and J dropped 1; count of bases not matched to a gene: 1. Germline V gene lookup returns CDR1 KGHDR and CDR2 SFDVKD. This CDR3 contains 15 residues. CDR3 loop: CATSESGGNTGELFF. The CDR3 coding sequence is TGTGCCACCAGTGAGAGCGGGGGGAACACCGGGGAGCTGTTTTTT.

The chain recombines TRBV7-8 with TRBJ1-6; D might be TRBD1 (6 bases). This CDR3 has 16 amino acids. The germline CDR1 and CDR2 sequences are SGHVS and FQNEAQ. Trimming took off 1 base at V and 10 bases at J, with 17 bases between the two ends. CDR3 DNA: TGTGCCAGCAGCTTAGATTGGGGGGGCCATGTATCACCCCTCCACTTT. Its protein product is CASSLDWGGHVSPLHF.

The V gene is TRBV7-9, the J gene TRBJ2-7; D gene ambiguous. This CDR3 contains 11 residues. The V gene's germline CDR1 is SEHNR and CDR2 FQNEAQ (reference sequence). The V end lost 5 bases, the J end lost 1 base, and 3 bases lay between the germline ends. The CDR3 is CASSPSYEQYF. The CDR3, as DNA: TGTGCCAGCAGCCCATCCTACGAGCAGTACTTC.

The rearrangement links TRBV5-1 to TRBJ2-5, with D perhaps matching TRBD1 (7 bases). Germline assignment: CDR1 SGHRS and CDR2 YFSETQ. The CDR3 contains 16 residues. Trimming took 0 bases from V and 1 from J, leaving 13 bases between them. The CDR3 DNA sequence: TGCGCCAGCAGCTTGGACGCTCAGGGGGGCCAAGAGACCCAGTACTTC. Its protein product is CASSLDAQGGQETQYF.

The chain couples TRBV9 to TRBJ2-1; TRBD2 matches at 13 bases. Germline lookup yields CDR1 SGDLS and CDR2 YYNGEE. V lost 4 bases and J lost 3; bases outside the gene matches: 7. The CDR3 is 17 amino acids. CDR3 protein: CASSSRTSGGLYNEQFF. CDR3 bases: TGTGCCAGCAGCTCCCGGACTAGCGGGGGTCTCTACAATGAGCAGTTCTTC.

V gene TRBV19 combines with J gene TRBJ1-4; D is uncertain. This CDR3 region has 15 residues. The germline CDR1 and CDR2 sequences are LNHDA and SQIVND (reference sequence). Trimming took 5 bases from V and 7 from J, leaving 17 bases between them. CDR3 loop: CASSSPAVLGEKLFF. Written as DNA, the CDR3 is TGTGCCAGTAGTTCCCCGGCGGTACTGGGTGAAAAACTGTTTTTT.

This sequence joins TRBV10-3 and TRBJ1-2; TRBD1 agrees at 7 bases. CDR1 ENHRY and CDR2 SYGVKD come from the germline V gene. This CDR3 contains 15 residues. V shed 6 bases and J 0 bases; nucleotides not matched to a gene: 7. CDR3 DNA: TGTGCCATCAGGATACAGGGGACAGCTAACTATGGCTACACCTTC. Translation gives CAIRIQGTANYGYTF.